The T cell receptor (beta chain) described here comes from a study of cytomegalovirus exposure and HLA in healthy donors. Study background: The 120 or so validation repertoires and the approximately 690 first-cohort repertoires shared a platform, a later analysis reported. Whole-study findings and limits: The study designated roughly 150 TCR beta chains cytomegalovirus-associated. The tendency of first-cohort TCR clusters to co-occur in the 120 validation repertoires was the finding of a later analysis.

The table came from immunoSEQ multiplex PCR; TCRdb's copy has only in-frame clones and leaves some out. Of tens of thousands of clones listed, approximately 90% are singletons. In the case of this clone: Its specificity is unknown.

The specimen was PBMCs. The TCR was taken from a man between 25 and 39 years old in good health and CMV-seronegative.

CDR3 in amino acids: CASSLRQGRAFF. The CDR3 DNA sequence: TGTGCCAGCAGTTTACGACAGGGAAGGGCTTTCTTT. V gene TRBV28 combines with J gene TRBJ1-1; 7 nucleotides line up with TRBD1. There are 12 residues in the CDR3. In germline, CDR1 is MDHEN, CDR2 SYDVKM. V lost 2 bases, J lost 11 bases, and 5 bases stayed unmatched.